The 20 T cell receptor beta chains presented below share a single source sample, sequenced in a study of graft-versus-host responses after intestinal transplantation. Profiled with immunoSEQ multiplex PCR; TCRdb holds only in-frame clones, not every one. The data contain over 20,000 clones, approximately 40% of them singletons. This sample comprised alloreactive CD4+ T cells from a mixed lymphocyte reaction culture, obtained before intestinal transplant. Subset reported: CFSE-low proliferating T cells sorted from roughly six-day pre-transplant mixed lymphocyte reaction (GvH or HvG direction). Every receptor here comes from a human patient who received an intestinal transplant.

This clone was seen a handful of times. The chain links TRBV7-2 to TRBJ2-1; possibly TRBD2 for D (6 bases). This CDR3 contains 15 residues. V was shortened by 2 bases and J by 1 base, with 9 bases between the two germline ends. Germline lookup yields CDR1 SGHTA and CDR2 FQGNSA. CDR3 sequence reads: CASSLIAGSYNEQFF. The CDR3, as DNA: TGTGCCAGCAGCTTAATCGCGGGATCCTACAATGAGCAGTTCTTC.

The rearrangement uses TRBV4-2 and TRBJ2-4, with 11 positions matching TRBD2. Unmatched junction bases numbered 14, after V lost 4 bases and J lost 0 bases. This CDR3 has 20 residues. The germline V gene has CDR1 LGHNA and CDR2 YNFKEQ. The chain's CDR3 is CASSRERSGRGILAKNIQYF. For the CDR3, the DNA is TGTGCCAGCAGCCGCGAACGTAGCGGGAGGGGGATTCTAGCCAAAAACATTCAGTACTTC.

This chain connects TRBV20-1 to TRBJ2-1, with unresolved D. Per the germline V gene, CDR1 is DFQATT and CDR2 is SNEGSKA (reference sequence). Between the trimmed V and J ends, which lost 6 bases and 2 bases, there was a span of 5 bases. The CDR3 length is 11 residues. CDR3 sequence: CSAQTYNEQFF. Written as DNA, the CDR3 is TGCAGTGCCCAGACCTACAATGAGCAGTTCTTC.

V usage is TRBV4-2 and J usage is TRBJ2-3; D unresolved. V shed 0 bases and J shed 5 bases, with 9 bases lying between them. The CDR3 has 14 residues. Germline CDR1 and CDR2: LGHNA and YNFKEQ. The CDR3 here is CASSQDRRLDTQYF. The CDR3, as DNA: TGTGCCAGCAGCCAAGATCGGCGGCTAGATACGCAGTATTTT.

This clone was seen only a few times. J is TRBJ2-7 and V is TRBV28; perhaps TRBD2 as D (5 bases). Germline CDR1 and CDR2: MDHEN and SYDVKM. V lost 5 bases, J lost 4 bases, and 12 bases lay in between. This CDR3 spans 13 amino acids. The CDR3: CASSPLAQYEQYF. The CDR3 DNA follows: TGTGCCAGCAGTCCCCTAGCCCAATACGAGCAGTACTTC.

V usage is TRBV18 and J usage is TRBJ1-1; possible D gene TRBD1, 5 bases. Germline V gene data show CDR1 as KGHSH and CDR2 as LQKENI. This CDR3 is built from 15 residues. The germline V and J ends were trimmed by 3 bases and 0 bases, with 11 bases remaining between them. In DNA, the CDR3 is TGTGCCAGCTCACCCATAGACAGCATGAACACTGAAGCTTTCTTT. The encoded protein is CASSPIDSMNTEAFF.

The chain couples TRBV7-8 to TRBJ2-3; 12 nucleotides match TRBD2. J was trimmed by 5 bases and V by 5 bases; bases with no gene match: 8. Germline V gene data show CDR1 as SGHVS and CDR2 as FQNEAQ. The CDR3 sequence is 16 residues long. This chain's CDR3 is CASSLTSGGFGDTQYF. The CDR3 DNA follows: TGTGCCAGCAGCCTTACTAGCGGGGGGTTCGGAGATACGCAGTATTTT. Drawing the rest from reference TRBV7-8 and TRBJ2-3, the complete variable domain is GAGVSQSPRYKVAKRGQDVALRCDPISGHVSLFWYQQALGQGPEFLTYFQNEAQLDKSGLPSDRFFAERPEGSVSTLKIQRTQQEDSAVYLCASSLTSGGFGDTQYFGPGTRLTVL.

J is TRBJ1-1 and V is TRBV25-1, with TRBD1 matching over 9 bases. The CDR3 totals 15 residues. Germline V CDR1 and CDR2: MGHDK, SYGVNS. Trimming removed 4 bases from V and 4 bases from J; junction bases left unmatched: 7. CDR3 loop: CASSGYRGQGTEAFF. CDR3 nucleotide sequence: TGTGCCAGCAGTGGATACAGGGGGCAGGGCACTGAAGCTTTCTTT.

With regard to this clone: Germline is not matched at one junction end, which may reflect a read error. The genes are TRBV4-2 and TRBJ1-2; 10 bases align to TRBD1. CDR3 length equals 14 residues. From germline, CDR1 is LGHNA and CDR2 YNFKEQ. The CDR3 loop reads CASSQEITGTGVLF. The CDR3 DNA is TGTGCCAGCAGCCAAGAGATTACCGGGACAGGGGTCCTCTTC.

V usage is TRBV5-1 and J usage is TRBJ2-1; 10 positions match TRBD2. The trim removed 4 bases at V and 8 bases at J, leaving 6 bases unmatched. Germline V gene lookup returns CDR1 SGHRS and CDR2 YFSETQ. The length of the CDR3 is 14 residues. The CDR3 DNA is TGCGCCAGCAGCCAAGGACTAGCGGAGGATGAGCAGTTCTTC. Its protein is CASSQGLAEDEQFF.

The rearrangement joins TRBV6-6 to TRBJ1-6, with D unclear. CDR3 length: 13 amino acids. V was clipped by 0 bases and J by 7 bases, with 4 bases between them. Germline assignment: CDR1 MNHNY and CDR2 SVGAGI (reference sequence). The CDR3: CASSYSGNSPLHF. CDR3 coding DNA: TGTGCCAGCAGTTACTCCGGGAATTCACCCCTCCACTTT.

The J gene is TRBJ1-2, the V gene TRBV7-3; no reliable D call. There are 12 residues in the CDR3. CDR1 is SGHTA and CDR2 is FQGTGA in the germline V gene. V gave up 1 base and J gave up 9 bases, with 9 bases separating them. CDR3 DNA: TGTGCCAGCAGCTTAATCGCGGGCAGCTACACCTTC. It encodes CASSLIAGSYTF.

The CDR3 DNA is TGTGCTAGTGGTTTGACTAGAGAGACCCAGTACTTC. Amino acids: CASGLTRETQYF. The chain is built from TRBV12-5 and TRBJ2-5; perhaps TRBD2 as D (5 bases). The CDR3 runs to 12 residues. Trimming took 2 bases from V and 4 from J, leaving 5 bases between them. The germline CDR1 and CDR2 sequences are LGHNT and FRNRAP.

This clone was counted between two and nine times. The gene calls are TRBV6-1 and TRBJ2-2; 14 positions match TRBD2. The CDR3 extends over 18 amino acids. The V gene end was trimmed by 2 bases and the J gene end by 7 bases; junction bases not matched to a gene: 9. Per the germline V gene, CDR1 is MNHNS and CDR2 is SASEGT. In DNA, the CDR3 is TGTGCCAGCAGTGAACCCCCGGGACTAGCGGGAGCAATCGGGGAGCTGTTTTTT. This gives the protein CASSEPPGLAGAIGELFF.

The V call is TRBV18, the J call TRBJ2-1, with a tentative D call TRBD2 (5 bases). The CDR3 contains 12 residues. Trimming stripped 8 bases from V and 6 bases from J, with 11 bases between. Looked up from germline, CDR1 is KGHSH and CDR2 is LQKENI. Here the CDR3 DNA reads TGTGCCAGCCTAATGGGAGCCAATGAGCAGTTCTTC. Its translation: CASLMGANEQFF.

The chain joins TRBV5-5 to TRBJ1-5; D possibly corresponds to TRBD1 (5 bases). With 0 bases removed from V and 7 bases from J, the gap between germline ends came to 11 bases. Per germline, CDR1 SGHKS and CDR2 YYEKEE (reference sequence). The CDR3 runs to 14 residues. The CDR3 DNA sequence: TGTGCCAGCAGCTTGGGCAGGGAAGACCAGCCCCAGCATTTT. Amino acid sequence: CASSLGREDQPQHF. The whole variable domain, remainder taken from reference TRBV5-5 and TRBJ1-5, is DAGVTQSPTHLIKTRGQQVTLRCSPISGHKSVSWYQQVLGQGPQFIFQYYEKEERGRGNFPDRFSARQFPNYSSELNVNALLLGDSALYLCASSLGREDQPQHFGDGTRLSIL.

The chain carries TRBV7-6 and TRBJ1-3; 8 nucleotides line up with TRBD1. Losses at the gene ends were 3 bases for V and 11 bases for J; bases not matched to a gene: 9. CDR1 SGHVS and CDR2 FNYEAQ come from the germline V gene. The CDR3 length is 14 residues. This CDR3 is CASSFTLGQGAIYF. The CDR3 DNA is TGTGCCAGCAGCTTTACCCTCGGACAGGGCGCCATATATTTT.

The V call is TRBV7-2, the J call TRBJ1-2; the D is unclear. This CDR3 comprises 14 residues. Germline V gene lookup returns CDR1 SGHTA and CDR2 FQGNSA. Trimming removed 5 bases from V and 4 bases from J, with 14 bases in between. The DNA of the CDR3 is TGTGCCAGCAGCCCTAGGCCGGGTCTCTATGGCTACACCTTC. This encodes CASSPRPGLYGYTF.

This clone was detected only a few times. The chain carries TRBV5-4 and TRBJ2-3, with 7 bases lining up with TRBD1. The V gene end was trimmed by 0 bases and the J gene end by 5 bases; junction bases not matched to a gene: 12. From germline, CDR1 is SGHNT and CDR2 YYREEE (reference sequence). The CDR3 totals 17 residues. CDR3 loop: CASSLARETGIRDTQYF. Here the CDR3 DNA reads TGTGCCAGCAGCTTGGCCAGGGAGACAGGGATAAGAGATACGCAGTATTTT.

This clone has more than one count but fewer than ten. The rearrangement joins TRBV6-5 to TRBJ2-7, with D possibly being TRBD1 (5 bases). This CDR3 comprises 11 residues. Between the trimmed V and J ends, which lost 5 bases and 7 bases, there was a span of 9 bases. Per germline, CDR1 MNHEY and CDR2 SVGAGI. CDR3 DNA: TGTGCCAGCAGTAGCAGGGTTGAGCAGTACTTC. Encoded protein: CASSSRVEQYF.